These T cell receptor beta chains were read from a single sample in a study of blood T cell repertoires in COVID-19. Some clones are missing from TCRdb's copy, which holds only in-frame ones; the method was immunoSEQ multiplex PCR. The table includes approximately 47,000 clones, over 75% detected once. What was sequenced was peripheral blood. Receptors originate from a woman older than 75 with COVID-19, enrolled during active disease. Each CDR3 is given with its conserved first and last residue. The D gene is left open where the match is weak. Size values are once, few and many counts, or a class for expanded clones, and some rows have none.

J gene: TRBJ1-4
D gene: .
V gene: TRBV28
clone size: .
CDR3 DNA: TGTGCCAGCAGTCGCCAGGGGCGCGAAAAACTGTTTTTT
CDR3 protein: CASSRQGREKLFF

J gene: TRBJ1-2
D gene: TRBD1
V gene: TRBV6-1
clone size: .
CDR3 DNA: TGTGCCAGCAGTTTCCTGGGACAGGGCTATGGCTACACCTTC
CDR3 protein: CASSFLGQGYGYTF

J gene: TRBJ2-7
D gene: .
V gene: TRBV4-1
clone size: .
CDR3 DNA: TGCGCCAGCAGCCAAGGACAGCTTGCCTACGAGCAGTACTTC
CDR3 protein: CASSQGQLAYEQYF

J gene: TRBJ2-7
D gene: TRBD1
V gene: TRBV29-1
clone size: .
CDR3 DNA: TGCAGCGTTGAAGTAAGGACAGGGATCTCCTACGAGCAGTACTTC
CDR3 protein: CSVEVRTGISYEQYF

J gene: TRBJ2-1
D gene: TRBD2
V gene: TRBV11-3
clone size: .
CDR3 DNA: TGTGCCAGCAGCTCGGGAGGGTCTTTCTACAATGAGCAGTTCTTC
CDR3 protein: CASSSGGSFYNEQFF

J gene: TRBJ1-5
D gene: .
V gene: TRBV7-8
clone size: .
CDR3 DNA: TGTGCCAGCAGCTTAGATAGGAGGGAAACAGTATTCAATCAGCCCCAGCATTTT
CDR3 protein: CASSLDRRETVFNQPQHF

J gene: TRBJ2-7
D gene: .
V gene: TRBV28
clone size: few
CDR3 DNA: TGTGCCAGCATCCTCTCTTCCAGCTCCTACGAGCAGTACTTC
CDR3 protein: CASILSSSSYEQYF

J gene: TRBJ1-1
D gene: .
V gene: TRBV3-1/TRBV3-2
clone size: .
CDR3 DNA: TGTGCCAGCAGCTGGTCCGGGGGCACTGAAGCTTTCTTT
CDR3 protein: CASSWSGGTEAFF

J gene: TRBJ2-5
D gene: .
V gene: TRBV3-1/TRBV3-2
clone size: .
CDR3 DNA: TGTGCCAGCAGCCAAGAAAGGTCCTTGGGGCAGGCCCAAGAGACCCAGTACTTC
CDR3 protein: CASSQERSLGQAQETQYF

J gene: TRBJ1-4
D gene: TRBD1
V gene: TRBV7-8
clone size: .
CDR3 DNA: TGTGCCAGCAGCCCCGGGACAGGGGGCGGTAGGACTAATGAAAAACTGTTTTTT
CDR3 protein: CASSPGTGGGRTNEKLFF

J gene: TRBJ1-1
D gene: TRBD1
V gene: TRBV29-1
clone size: .
CDR3 DNA: TGCAGCGTTGTGGGGGACAGGGGACAGATGAACACTGAAGCTTTCTTT
CDR3 protein: CSVVGDRGQMNTEAFF

J gene: TRBJ1-3
D gene: .
V gene: TRBV5-1
clone size: .
CDR3 DNA: TGCGCCAGCGGGGGGGGCCAGCCGACCTCTGGAAACACCATATATTTT
CDR3 protein: CASGGGQPTSGNTIYF

J gene: TRBJ1-5
D gene: TRBD1
V gene: TRBV2
clone size: few
CDR3 DNA: TGTGCCAGCAGTGGGGACAGGGATCAGCCCCAGCATTTT
CDR3 protein: CASSGDRDQPQHF

J gene: TRBJ2-5
D gene: TRBD1
V gene: TRBV11-1
clone size: .
CDR3 DNA: TGTGCCAGCAGCTCACAGGGGCAGACCCAGTACTTC
CDR3 protein: CASSSQGQTQYF

J gene: TRBJ1-2
D gene: .
V gene: TRBV4-1
clone size: .
CDR3 DNA: TGCGCCAGCAGCCAAGACGTTGAGGGAGCAAACTATGGCTACACCTTC
CDR3 protein: CASSQDVEGANYGYTF

J gene: TRBJ2-7
D gene: TRBD2
V gene: TRBV27
clone size: .
CDR3 DNA: TGTGCCAGCTTCCGGGGGGGGATCTCCGAGCAGTACTTC
CDR3 protein: CASFRGGISEQYF

J gene: TRBJ2-7
D gene: .
V gene: TRBV12-3/TRBV12-4
clone size: .
CDR3 DNA: TGTGCCAGCAGCCCCAAAAGGAGCGGCGAGCAGTACTTC
CDR3 protein: CASSPKRSGEQYF

J gene: TRBJ2-5
D gene: TRBD2
V gene: TRBV10-2
clone size: .
CDR3 DNA: TGCGCCAGCAGTCCCTGGAAGGGGAGGGGACAAGAGACCCAGTACTTC
CDR3 protein: CASSPWKGRGQETQYF

J gene: TRBJ2-7
D gene: TRBD1
V gene: TRBV5-4
clone size: .
CDR3 DNA: TGTGCCAGCAGCTTAGTGGGACAGGGGATAGACGAGCAGTACTTC
CDR3 protein: CASSLVGQGIDEQYF

J gene: TRBJ2-2
D gene: .
V gene: TRBV11-2
clone size: .
CDR3 DNA: TGTGCCAGCAGCTTAGTGGCAGGGCGGACCGGGGAGCTGTTTTTT
CDR3 protein: CASSLVAGRTGELFF

J gene: TRBJ1-3
D gene: TRBD1
V gene: TRBV6-5
clone size: once
CDR3 DNA: TGTGCCAGCAGGCCGGGACAGAGGAGAAACACCATATATTTT
CDR3 protein: CASRPGQRRNTIYF

J gene: TRBJ2-7
D gene: .
V gene: TRBV25-1
clone size: .
CDR3 DNA: TGTGCCAGCAGTCGGAACCCCCCGGGATACTTC
CDR3 protein: CASSRNPPGYF

J gene: TRBJ1-2
D gene: .
V gene: TRBV7-8
clone size: once
CDR3 DNA: TGTGCCAGCAGCCCAATGGGGGCGGGAGAGACCTATGGCTACACCTTC
CDR3 protein: CASSPMGAGETYGYTF

J gene: TRBJ2-1
D gene: .
V gene: TRBV5-1
clone size: .
CDR3 DNA: TGCGCCAGCAGCGCGAAGGAGGGGAGCTCCTACAATGAGCAGTTCTTC
CDR3 protein: CASSAKEGSSYNEQFF

J gene: TRBJ1-2
D gene: .
V gene: TRBV10-3
clone size: .
CDR3 DNA: TGTGCCATCAGTACCGGACAGAGGAACTATGGCTACACCTTC
CDR3 protein: CAISTGQRNYGYTF